These 16 T cell receptor beta chains were all obtained from the same sample, sequenced in a study of T cells after yellow fever vaccination. A single record per CDR3 protein comes from TCRdb applying MiXCR to the 5' RACE reads. The repertoire holds around 31,000 distinct CDR3 sequences, with roughly a tenth as singletons. The specimen was PBMCs, either bulk or a sorted T-cell subset (CD4+, CD8+, memory, or dextramer-sorted; not recorded which), collected roughly 14 days after the first yellow fever vaccination. The receptor set was obtained from a man aged 18-30 years who received the YFV17D yellow fever vaccine.

Many counts were recorded for this clonotype. V and J are TRBV5-1 and TRBJ1-1, with no clear D. Germline CDR1 SGHRS, CDR2 YFSETQ. V was clipped by 7 bases and J by 4 bases, with 17 bases between them. This CDR3 region has 14 residues. As DNA, the CDR3 is TGCGCCAGCGATCTCATAAGTCCCAGCACTGAAGCTTTCTTT. The encoded protein is CASDLISPSTEAFF.

In its sample, this clonotype was seen many times. V gene TRBV4-2 combines with J gene TRBJ2-1; 12 bases are a match to TRBD2. V shed 1 base and J 5 bases; nucleotides not matched to a gene: 6. This CDR3 spans 17 amino acids. Germline V gene lookup returns CDR1 LGHNA and CDR2 YNFKEQ. CDR3 DNA sequence: TGTGCCAGCAGCCAAGCCTTACTAGCGGGGGGACACAATGAGCAGTTCTTC. This translates into CASSQALLAGGHNEQFF.

This clonotype was seen at least ten times. The chain joins TRBV28 to TRBJ2-1, with 11 bases fitting TRBD1. V shed 8 bases and J 9 bases; nucleotides not matched to a gene: 12. The germline CDR1 and CDR2 sequences are MDHEN and SYDVKM. The CDR3 extends over 15 amino acids. CDR3 amino acids: CASDNRDRGIREQFF. The CDR3, as DNA: TGTGCCAGCGATAACCGGGACAGGGGGATACGTGAGCAGTTCTTC.

This clonotype was seen more than once but under ten times. V and J are TRBV7-2 and TRBJ1-2; possible D gene TRBD1, 6 bases. The germline CDR1 and CDR2 sequences are SGHTA and FQGNSA. CDR3 length equals 15 residues. Trimming cost V 4 bases and J 4 bases, with 16 bases left between them. The CDR3 DNA reads TGTGCCAGCAGCTCCCGGGGGGCCCTTTTCTATGGCTACACCTTC. Protein: CASSSRGALFYGYTF.

This clonotype was observed many times. The CDR3 DNA follows: TGTGCCAGCAGTTACTCACTACAGGGGCCGGGCTATGGCTACACCTTC. This encodes CASSYSLQGPGYGYTF. This chain connects TRBV6-5 to TRBJ1-2; 7 nucleotides agree with TRBD1. This CDR3 contains 16 residues. The V and J ends lost 0 bases and 4 bases, in that order; junction bases with no gene match: 8. Germline loops: CDR1 MNHEY, CDR2 SVGAGI.

There are many counts of this clonotype. The chain is built from TRBV5-8 and TRBJ1-5, with unresolved D. This CDR3 has 13 amino acids. Deletions cut 5 bases from V and 6 bases from J, with 12 bases between. CDR1 SGHTS and CDR2 YDEGEE come from the germline V gene. The CDR3, as DNA: TGTGCCAGCAGTCTATCCCCCAGTCAGCCCCAGCATTTT. Protein product: CASSLSPSQPQHF.

This clonotype was seen ten or more times. The rearrangement joins TRBV20-1 to TRBJ2-5; 15 bases match TRBD2. This CDR3 comprises 16 residues. Germline values: CDR1 DFQATT, CDR2 SNEGSKA (reference sequence). V gave up 3 bases and J gave up 4 bases; unmatched junction bases: 6. CDR3 nucleotide sequence: TGCAGTGCTAGTGGACTAGCGGGGGGGCCGGTAGAGACCCAGTACTTC. Amino acids: CSASGLAGGPVETQYF.

This clonotype was detected many times. This chain uses TRBV9 with TRBJ2-3, with D perhaps assigned TRBD1 or TRBD2 (6 bases each). The CDR3 has 15 residues. Germline CDR1 reads SGDLS; CDR2 reads YYNGEE. V lost 4 bases to trimming and J lost 4 bases, with 16 bases between them. For the CDR3, the DNA is TGTGCCAGCAGCTTCGGGGGCCAAGGAGCAGATACGCAGTATTTT. This gives the protein CASSFGGQGADTQYF.

This clonotype was counted at least ten times. V and J are TRBV7-9 and TRBJ2-7; D is undetermined. The germline gives CDR1 SEHNR, CDR2 FQNEAQ (reference sequence). The CDR3 loop spans 9 amino acids. Trimming took 11 bases from V and 2 from J, leaving 4 bases between them. The CDR3 region is CASPYEQYV. The CDR3 DNA reads as TGTGCCTCACCCTACGAGCAGTACGTC.

This clonotype was seen ten or more times. J is TRBJ2-7 and V is TRBV12-3 or TRBV12-4, with D hard to call. The CDR3 runs 12 residues. V lost 2 bases and J 9 bases, leaving 11 bases between the germline ends. The CDR3: CASSLLGHGQYF. The CDR3 DNA sequence: TGTGCCAGCAGTTTATTAGGCCATGGGCAGTACTTC.

The chain recombines TRBV5-4 with TRBJ1-2; no definite D call. Trimming took off 1 base at V and 6 bases at J, with 13 bases between the two ends. CDR3 size: 14 residues. The V gene's germline CDR1 is SGHNT and CDR2 YYREEE (reference sequence). The CDR3 sequence: CASSLRTATHGYTF. DNA of the CDR3: TGTGCCAGCAGCTTGCGGACCGCCACTCATGGCTACACCTTC.

This clonotype was seen many times. The V gene is TRBV5-1, the J gene TRBJ2-1; D is unclear. Germline lookup yields CDR1 SGHRS and CDR2 YFSETQ. The V end was cut by 0 bases, the J end by 6 bases, with 10 bases between. This CDR3 is 14 amino acids long. The CDR3 sequence is CASSLAWRANEQFF. In DNA form, the CDR3 reads TGCGCCAGCAGCTTGGCCTGGAGAGCCAATGAGCAGTTCTTC.

At least ten counts were recorded for this clonotype. The chain carries TRBV5-4 and TRBJ2-2, with D maybe TRBD2 (6 bases). CDR3 length: 16 amino acids. V was cut by 4 bases and J by 4 bases, with 17 bases left in between. CDR1 and CDR2 (germline): SGHNT, YYREEE (reference sequence). CDR3 protein: CASSTKSSGSTGELFF. The CDR3 bases are TGTGCCAGCAGCACCAAGAGTAGCGGAAGCACCGGGGAGCTGTTTTTT. The full variable domain, rest sourced from reference TRBV5-4 and TRBJ2-2, is ETGVTQSPTHLIKTRGQQVTLRCSSQSGHNTVSWYQQALGQGPQFIFQYYREEENGRGNFPPRFSGLQFPNYSSELNVNALELDDSALYLCASSTKSSGSTGELFFGEGSRLTVL.

This clonotype was seen ten or more times. V is TRBV6-2 or TRBV6-3 and J is TRBJ2-1; the D gene is possibly TRBD2 (6 bases). The length of the CDR3 is 14 residues. V gave up 1 base and J gave up 3 bases, with 7 bases separating them. Germline V gene sequence: CDR1 MNHEY, CDR2 SVGEGT. Written as DNA, the CDR3 is TGTGCCAGCAGTTACTACGGGAGCTACAATGAGCAGTTCTTC. Its protein product is CASSYYGSYNEQFF.

This clonotype has a count of ten or more. The gene calls are TRBV6-2 or TRBV6-3 and TRBJ2-1; D may correspond to TRBD1 or TRBD2 (6 bases each). The germline CDR1 and CDR2 sequences are MNHEY and SVGEGT. The CDR3 sequence is 13 residues long. V was cut by 6 bases and J by 10 bases, with 16 bases left in between. CDR3 protein: CASSYRGRREQFF. CDR3 nucleotides: TGTGCCAGCAGCTACCGGGGGCGTCGAGAGCAGTTCTTC.

This clonotype appeared many times. The J gene is TRBJ2-6, the V gene TRBV7-8; TRBD2 matches at 8 bases. This CDR3 region has 18 residues. The V gene end was trimmed by 2 bases and the J gene end by 0 bases; junction bases not matched to a gene: 6. In germline, CDR1 is SGHVS, CDR2 FQNEAQ. The CDR3 is CASSLSGGPNSGANVLTF. The CDR3 region has the DNA TGTGCCAGCAGCTTATCGGGGGGGCCCAACTCTGGGGCCAACGTCCTGACTTTC.